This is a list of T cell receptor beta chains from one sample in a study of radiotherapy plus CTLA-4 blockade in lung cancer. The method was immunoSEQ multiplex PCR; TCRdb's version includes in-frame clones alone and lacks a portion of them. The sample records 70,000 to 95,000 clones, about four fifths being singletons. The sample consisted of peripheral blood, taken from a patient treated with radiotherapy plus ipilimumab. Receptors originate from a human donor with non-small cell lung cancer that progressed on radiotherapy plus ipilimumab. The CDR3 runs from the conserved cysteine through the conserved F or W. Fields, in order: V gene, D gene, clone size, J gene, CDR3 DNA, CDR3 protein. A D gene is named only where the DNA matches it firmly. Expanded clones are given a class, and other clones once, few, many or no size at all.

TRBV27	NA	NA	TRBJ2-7	TGTGCCAGCAGTTTGGCAGGGCCCCTCTACGAGCAGTACTTC	CASSLAGPLYEQYF
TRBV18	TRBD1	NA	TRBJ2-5	TGTGCCAGCTCACCCGACAGGGGAAAAGAGACCCAGTACTTC	CASSPDRGKETQYF
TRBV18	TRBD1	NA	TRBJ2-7	TGTGCCAGCTCACCCGGACAGGGGGAGCAGTACTTC	CASSPGQGEQYF
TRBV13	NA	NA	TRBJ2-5	TGTGCCAGCAGCTTAGGCGGTTATCGGGGCACCCAAGAGACCCAGTACTTC	CASSLGGYRGTQETQYF
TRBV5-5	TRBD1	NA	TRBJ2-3	TGTGCCAGCAGGCTCGGGACAGGAGACACAGATACGCAGTATTTT	CASRLGTGDTDTQYF
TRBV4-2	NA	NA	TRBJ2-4	TGTGCCAGCAGCCAAGTGCAGGCCCTTTCCAAAAACATTCAGTACTTC	CASSQVQALSKNIQYF
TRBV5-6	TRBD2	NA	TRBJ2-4	TGTGCCAGCAGCAGCGGGACTCGTCTAGCCAAAAACATTCAGTACTTC	CASSSGTRLAKNIQYF
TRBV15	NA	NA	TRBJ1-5	TGTGCCACCAGCAGAGATGGGGCGGAATTAAATCAGCCCCAGCATTTT	CATSRDGAELNQPQHF
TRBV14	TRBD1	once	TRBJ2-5	TGTGCCAGCAGCCACAGGACAGGCCAAGAGACCCAGTACTTC	CASSHRTGQETQYF
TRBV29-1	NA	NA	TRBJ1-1	TGCAGCGTTGAGGAGTCCCCCAACACTGAAGCTTTCTTT	CSVEESPNTEAFF
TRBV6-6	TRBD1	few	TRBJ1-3	TGTGCCAGCAGTCTCAGGGGGACAGGGGGAAACACCATATATTTT	CASSLRGTGGNTIYF
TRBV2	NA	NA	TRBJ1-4	TGTGCCAGCAGTTCAGACGGGAAGGGAAAACTGTTTTTT	CASSSDGKGKLFF
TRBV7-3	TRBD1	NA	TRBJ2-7	TGCGCCAGCAGCTTCGGACAGGGGGCATCCTACGAGCAGTACTTC	CASSFGQGASYEQYF
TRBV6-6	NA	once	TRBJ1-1	TGTGCCAGCAGTTACTCTGACGGATACACTGAAGCTTTCTTT	CASSYSDGYTEAFF
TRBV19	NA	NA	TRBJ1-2	TGTGCCAGTAGTCCAGTTATTTCCTATGGCTACACCTTC	CASSPVISYGYTF
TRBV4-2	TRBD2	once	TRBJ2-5	TGTGCCAGCCGCCGGACTAGCGGGGGATTGGAGACCCAGTACTTC	CASRRTSGGLETQYF
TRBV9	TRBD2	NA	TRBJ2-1	TGTGCCAGCAGCGTAGCCGGCGGGAGCTCCTACAATGAGCAGTTCTTC	CASSVAGGSSYNEQFF
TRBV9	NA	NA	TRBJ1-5	TGTGCCAGCAGCGCCAAGAGGCAGCCCCAGCATTTT	CASSAKRQPQHF
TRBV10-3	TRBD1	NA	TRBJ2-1	TGTGCCATCAGAAAAGACAGGGGGGCCTACAATGAGCAGTTCTTC	CAIRKDRGAYNEQFF
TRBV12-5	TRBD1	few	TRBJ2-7	TGTGCCCCTAGTTTTAAGCCGGGACAGACCACCTACGAGCAGTACTTC	CAPSFKPGQTTYEQYF
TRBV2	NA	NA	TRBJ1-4	TGTGCCAGCAGTTTGTCAGAAAAACTGTTTTTT	CASSLSEKLFF
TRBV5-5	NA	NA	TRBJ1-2	TGTGCCAGCAGCTCAACACAGGGCCTCGCGAACTATGGCTACACCTTC	CASSSTQGLANYGYTF
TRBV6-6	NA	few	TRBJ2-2	TGTGCCAGCAGCCCAGGGGGACTTAACACCGGGGAGCTGTTTTTT	CASSPGGLNTGELFF
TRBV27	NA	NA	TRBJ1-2	TGTGCCAGCAGTTTATCTTTTGTGGGCCGGACCTATGGCTACACCTTC	CASSLSFVGRTYGYTF
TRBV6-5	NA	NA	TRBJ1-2	TGTGCCAGCAGCGTCAGGGAGAACTATGGCTACACCTTC	CASSVRENYGYTF
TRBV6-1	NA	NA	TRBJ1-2	TGTGCCAGCAGGGACAACTCTAACTATGGCTACACCTTC	CASRDNSNYGYTF
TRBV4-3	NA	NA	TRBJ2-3	TGCGCCAGCAGCCAACAGGGTCAGCGCACAGATACGCAGTATTTT	CASSQQGQRTDTQYF
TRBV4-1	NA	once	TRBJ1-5	TGCGCCAGCAGCCAATTCCCACGGGGCAATCAGCCCCAGCATTTT	CASSQFPRGNQPQHF
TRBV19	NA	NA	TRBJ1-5	TGTGCCAGTAGGACGGCTGGGCGAGACAATCAGCCCCAGCATTTT	CASRTAGRDNQPQHF